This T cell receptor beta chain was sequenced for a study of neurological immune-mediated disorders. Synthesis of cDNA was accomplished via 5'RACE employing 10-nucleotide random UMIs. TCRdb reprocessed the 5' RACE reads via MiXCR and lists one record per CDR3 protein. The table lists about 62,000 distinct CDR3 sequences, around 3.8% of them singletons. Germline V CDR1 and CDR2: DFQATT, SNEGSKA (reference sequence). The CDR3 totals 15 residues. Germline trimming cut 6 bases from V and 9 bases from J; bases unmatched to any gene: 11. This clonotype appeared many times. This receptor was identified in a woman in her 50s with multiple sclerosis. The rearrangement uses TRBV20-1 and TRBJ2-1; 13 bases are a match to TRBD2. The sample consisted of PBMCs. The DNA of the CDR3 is TGCAGTGCCTTTTCGGGACTAGCGGGAACCGGTGAGCAGTTCTTC. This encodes CSAFSGLAGTGEQFF.